This entry lists 2 T cell receptor beta chains sequenced from one sample in a study of T cell responses to AZD1222 COVID-19 vaccine. Profiling relied on immunoSEQ multiplex PCR, and the TCRdb table lists in-frame clones only, not all of them. The data hold 150,000 or so clones, with approximately 86% observed a single time. The source material was peripheral blood, sampled after recovery from COVID-19. These receptors were taken from an adult who had recovered from COVID-19.

V and J are TRBV6-1 and TRBJ1-6; tentatively, D is TRBD1 (5 bases). V lost 3 bases, J lost 9 bases, and 12 bases lay in between. Germline CDR1 and CDR2: MNHNS and SASEGT. The CDR3 covers 14 residues. The CDR3 sequence is CASSERGGLSPLHF. CDR3 in DNA: TGTGCCAGCAGTGAGAGGGGCGGCCTTTCACCCCTCCACTTT.

The CDR3 is CATVGGREGYNEQFF. CDR3 DNA: TGCGCCACCGTTGGGGGGCGGGAGGGCTACAATGAGCAGTTCTTC. The chain recombines TRBV10-2 with TRBJ2-1, with TRBD2 identical over 9 bases. CDR3 length equals 15 residues. V was pared by 10 bases and J by 3 bases, with 10 bases of the junction left unmatched. Per germline, CDR1 WSHSY and CDR2 SAAADI.